The 19 T cell receptor beta chains below come from one sample, sequenced in a study of blood T cell repertoires in COVID-19. The assay was immunoSEQ multiplex PCR, and TCRdb's table has in-frame clones only and misses some. The data show about 95,000 clones, around 85% seen once. The sequenced sample consisted of peripheral blood. Source of these receptors: a man older than 75 with active or convalescent COVID-19.

V and J are TRBV2 and TRBJ1-1; weak D call: TRBD1 (5 bases). V dropped 0 bases and J dropped 14 bases, with 13 bases sitting between them. The CDR3 contains 12 residues. The germline gives CDR1 SNHLY, CDR2 FYNNEI. In nucleotides, the CDR3 is TGTGCCAGCAGTGAAGCACGCCCGAAGGGGTTCTTT. Translated, it gives CASSEARPKGFF. Drawing the rest from reference TRBV2 and TRBJ1-1, the complete variable domain is EPEVTQTPSHQVTQMGQEVILRCVPISNHLYFYWYRQILGQKVEFLVSFYNNEISEKSEIFDDQFSVERPDGSNFTLKIRSTKLEDSAMYFCASSEARPKGFFGQGTRLTVV.

The rearrangement joins TRBV11-1 to TRBJ2-7, with D maybe TRBD1 (6 bases). V lost 1 base, J lost 6 bases, and 10 bases lay in between. The germline CDR1 and CDR2 sequences are SGHAT and FQDESV (reference sequence). This CDR3 contains 13 residues. The CDR3 DNA is TGTGCCAGCAGCTTAGACAGGGCGATCGAGCAGTACTTC. Its protein is CASSLDRAIEQYF.

The CDR3 region is CASSLDGELRNTIYF. The CDR3 region has the DNA TGTGCCAGCAGCTTGGACGGGGAGCTGAGAAACACCATATATTTT. The chain is built from TRBV5-5 and TRBJ1-3, with D hard to call. The CDR3 runs to 15 residues. Trimming took off 0 bases at V and 5 bases at J, with 12 bases between the two ends. Germline V gene data show CDR1 as SGHKS and CDR2 as YYEKEE (reference sequence).

The chain carries TRBV2 and TRBJ1-6, with D possibly TRBD1 on 6 matching bases. Germline V gene sequence: CDR1 SNHLY, CDR2 FYNNEI. This CDR3 is built from 13 residues. V gave up 6 bases and J gave up 6 bases, with 9 bases separating them. CDR3 in DNA: TGTGCCAGCAGAGAGGACAGTAATTCACCCCTCCACTTT. It is translated as CASREDSNSPLHF.

This clone was detected once. The chain couples TRBV19 to TRBJ1-2; 9 positions match TRBD1. The CDR3 length is 14 residues. The V segment lost 6 bases and the J segment 8 bases; nucleotides outside the gene matches: 10. The germline V gene has CDR1 LNHDA and CDR2 SQIVND (reference sequence). This CDR3 is CASSRIQGARGYTF. Here the CDR3 DNA reads TGTGCCAGTAGCCGAATACAGGGGGCGCGAGGCTACACCTTC.

This clone was observed a single time. The chain links TRBV30 to TRBJ2-7, with TRBD1 as a possible D gene (5 bases). This CDR3 region has 11 residues. V shed 3 bases and J shed 3 bases, with 6 bases lying between them. Germline CDR1 GTSNPN, CDR2 SVGIG (reference sequence). The CDR3 is CAWRQDYEQYF. CDR3 sequence (DNA): TGTGCCTGGAGACAGGACTACGAGCAGTACTTC.

The chain links TRBV10-3 to TRBJ1-2; no clear D. The CDR3 runs to 11 residues. V lost 10 bases and J lost 8, with 14 bases in between. CDR1 ENHRY and CDR2 SYGVKD come from the germline V gene. CDR3 region: CATGNYKGYTF. CDR3 nucleotide sequence: TGTGCCACCGGAAACTACAAGGGCTACACCTTC.

The rearrangement uses TRBV5-1 and TRBJ2-1, with D possibly being TRBD1 (5 bases). The V gene's germline CDR1 is SGHRS and CDR2 YFSETQ. V was pared by 3 bases and J by 9 bases, with 16 bases between. This CDR3 contains 14 residues. The CDR3 bases are TGCGCCAGCAGCTCCACGAATCAGGGAAGTGAGCAGTTCTTC. It encodes CASSSTNQGSEQFF.

The V gene is TRBV10-3, the J gene TRBJ2-7; D might be TRBD2 (5 bases). The V end was cut by 5 bases, the J end by 7 bases, with 12 bases between. This CDR3 is built from 12 residues. Germline-derived CDR1 and CDR2 are ENHRY and SYGVKD. This CDR3 reads CAISTPPGEQYF. DNA of the CDR3: TGTGCCATCAGTACACCCCCGGGGGAGCAGTACTTC.

This clone was observed once. The rearrangement joins TRBV28 to TRBJ1-5; possible D gene TRBD1, 5 bases. Germline V CDR1 and CDR2: MDHEN, SYDVKM. Trimming shortened V by 2 bases and J by 7 bases, and 12 bases separated the two germline ends. This CDR3 is 14 amino acids long. Here the CDR3 reads CASSLEQGWQPQHF. CDR3 nucleotides: TGTGCCAGCAGTTTAGAGCAGGGCTGGCAGCCCCAGCATTTT.

The chain is built from TRBV18 and TRBJ1-4, with 7 bases identical to TRBD1. CDR3 length: 15 amino acids. J lost 10 bases, V lost 4 bases, and 12 bases had no gene match. Germline values: CDR1 KGHSH, CDR2 LQKENI. The CDR3, as DNA: TGTGCCAGCTCACTAGAGACAGGGAACCAAGGAAAACTGTTTTTT. Translation: CASSLETGNQGKLFF.

V and J are TRBV15 and TRBJ1-1, with D possibly TRBD1 on 6 matching bases. V lost 5 bases, J lost 3 bases, and 10 bases lay in between. The germline V gene encodes CDR1 LNHNV and CDR2 YYDKDF (reference sequence). The CDR3 loop spans 13 amino acids. CDR3 residues: CATSLKGDTEAFF. The CDR3 DNA follows: TGTGCCACCAGCCTAAAGGGGGACACTGAAGCTTTCTTT.

V gene TRBV5-8 combines with J gene TRBJ1-5, with 7 positions matching TRBD1. V dropped 5 bases and J dropped 4; count of bases not matched to a gene: 15. The CDR3 is 17 residues long. The germline gives CDR1 SGHTS, CDR2 YDEGEE. CDR3 sequence: CASRLPSGGGVNQPQHF. In DNA form, the CDR3 reads TGTGCCAGCAGACTCCCTTCAGGGGGTGGGGTTAATCAGCCCCAGCATTTT.

In this sample, this clone turned up once. The CDR3, as DNA: TGTGCCAGCACCCCGCGTGGGGGCGATAACTATGGCTACACCTTC. It is translated as CASTPRGGDNYGYTF. The genes are TRBV5-4 and TRBJ1-2; D possibly corresponds to TRBD1 (6 bases). The CDR3 runs 15 residues. Trimming stripped 6 bases from V and 1 base from J, with 16 bases between. Germline V CDR1 and CDR2: SGHNT, YYREEE (reference sequence).

The chain combines TRBV10-3 with TRBJ1-6, with D maybe TRBD1 (5 bases). CDR1 is ENHRY and CDR2 is SYGVKD in the germline V gene. The length of the CDR3 is 12 residues. CDR3 in DNA: TGTGCAGGTGGGGGGAGGTTGACACCCCTCCACTTT. It specifies CAGGGRLTPLHF.

The chain employs TRBV28 and TRBJ2-3; tentative D call: TRBD2 (5 bases). The CDR3 spans 13 residues. V lost 8 bases and J 2 bases, leaving 11 bases between the germline ends. Germline values: CDR1 MDHEN, CDR2 SYDVKM. The CDR3 coding sequence is TGTGCCAGCCGACCGGGGAACACAGATACGCAGTATTTT. Its protein product is CASRPGNTDTQYF.

The chain carries TRBV30 and TRBJ1-2; D is undetermined. The V gene lost 0 bases and the J gene lost 5 bases, with 7 bases spanning the gap. Germline V CDR1 and CDR2: GTSNPN, SVGIG (reference sequence). The CDR3 totals 12 residues. CDR3 residues: CAWSVSGYGYTF. Here the CDR3 DNA reads TGTGCCTGGAGTGTTTCCGGTTATGGCTACACCTTC.

This clone was detected a few times. The chain uses TRBV5-4 and TRBJ1-2; TRBD1 aligns across 9 bases. V lost 3 bases, J lost 7 bases, and 10 bases stayed unmatched. The CDR3 has 15 residues. The germline V gene encodes CDR1 SGHNT and CDR2 YYREEE (reference sequence). The CDR3 DNA is TGTGCCAGCAGCTCGGGGGACAGGGATTTCGGTGGCTACACCTTC. Translation gives CASSSGDRDFGGYTF.

This chain connects TRBV4-3 to TRBJ2-4, with no clear D. Germline CDR1 LGHNA, CDR2 YSLEER. The V and J ends lost 2 bases and 3 bases respectively, with 14 bases between them. The CDR3 is 16 amino acids. CDR3 coding DNA: TGCGCCAGCAGCCAAAAGTTTGGGCAAGGCAAAAACATTCAGTACTTC. This translates into CASSQKFGQGKNIQYF.